A single sample gave rise to the 5 T cell receptor beta chains below, sequenced in a study of T cells in women clearing cervical HPV infection. Some clones are missing from TCRdb's copy, which holds only in-frame ones; the method was immunoSEQ multiplex PCR. The sample features about 40,000 clones, with approximately 4.8% in its top ten. The sample was blood buffy coat. Receptors originate from a woman aged 18-69 years with a cervical HPV16 infection that either progressed to CIN3+ or cleared (not recorded which).

A remark on this clone: The read terminates 3 residues ahead of where the CDR3 ends, so the germline J gene completes it. The chain links TRBV7-9 to TRBJ1-2; D is undetermined. Germline-derived CDR1 and CDR2 are SEHNR and FQNEAQ (reference sequence). This CDR3 contains 15 residues. Trimming removed 5 bases from V and 0 bases from J, with 13 bases in between. CDR3 in amino acids: CASSMKGGPNYGYTF. Incomplete CDR3 DNA: TGTGCCAGCAGCATGAAGGGTGGTCCTAACTATGGC.

Notes on this clone: The sequenced fragment ends 3 residues before the CDR3 boundary, so the rest is inferred from the germline J gene. The chain joins TRBV20-1 to TRBJ1-5; TRBD1 is a possible D gene (6 bases). Per the germline V gene, CDR1 is DFQATT and CDR2 is SNEGSKA (reference sequence). CDR3 size: 13 residues. V lost 3 bases to trimming and J lost 7 bases, with 13 bases between them. The CDR3 protein is CSASSGVGQPQHF. The part of the CDR3 DNA that was read is TGCAGTGCTAGTTCAGGGGTAGGACAGCCC.

Turning to this clone: The read is 3 residues too short to cover the CDR3 end, so that end is filled in from the germline J gene. The rearrangement joins TRBV5-4 to TRBJ2-1; TRBD2 might be the D (6 bases). The CDR3 sequence is 14 residues long. V was shortened by 4 bases and J by 5 bases, with 13 bases between the two germline ends. CDR1 SGHNT and CDR2 YYREEE come from the germline V gene (reference sequence). The CDR3 sequence is CASSPGEADNEQFF. CDR3 bases read: TGTGCCAGCAGCCCGGGGGAGGCCGACAATGAG.

Of note for this clone: The CDR3 extends 3 residues past the end of the read, so its final part is completed from the germline J gene. The chain combines TRBV12-3 or TRBV12-4 with TRBJ2-5; the match to TRBD1 covers 7 bases. The CDR3 spans 15 residues. V shed 5 bases, J shed 1 base, and the junction held 7 bases outside the gene matches. CDR3 bases read: TGTGCCAGCAGTAGAGGGACAGCCTTCCAAGAGACC. Encoded protein: CASSRGTAFQET. The whole CDR3 sequence is CASSRGTAFQETQYF.

As to this clone: The read finishes 3 residues shy of the CDR3 end, and the germline J gene is used to complete it. The chain couples TRBV4-2 to TRBJ2-3, with 12 bases lining up with TRBD2. J gave up 2 bases and V 2 bases, and 11 bases lay outside the gene matches. Germline CDR1 is LGHNA and CDR2 is YNFKEQ. This CDR3 has 19 amino acids. The CDR3 DNA, read in part, is TGTGCCAGCAGCCAAACCCCGCTAGCGGGGGGGATTAACACAGATACG. Protein sequence: CASSQTPLAGGINTDT. In full, the CDR3 is CASSQTPLAGGINTDTQYF.